The clone carrying this T cell receptor beta chain was seen a few times. TCRdb redid the calling of the 5' RACE reads with MiXCR, one entry per CDR3 protein. The repertoire consists of about 470,000 distinct CDR3 sequences, with approximately 24% occurring once and the leading ten covering roughly 2.8%. This entry is derived from a study of identical twins. This CDR3 is built from 14 residues. V lost 5 bases, J lost 2 bases, and 12 bases lay in between. The germline V gene has CDR1 SGHVS and CDR2 FNYEAQ. These same data were also listed under a study on T cells expressing NK-cell markers. That paper states: Researchers got TCR beta repertoires out of sorted CD3+CD56+NKG2C+, CD3+CD56+NKG2C- and CD3+CD56-NKG2C+ T cells. Five or six donors carried dominant NKG2C+ clonotypes that made up roughly 1.0-7.5% of their CD8+ T cells.

The clonotype originates from a woman aged 18-35 years in good health. The gene calls are TRBV7-6 and TRBJ1-1; D is possibly TRBD1 (5 bases). The sample comprised CD4+ T cells sorted from blood. Here the CDR3 reads CASSARDANTEAFF. CDR3 sequence (DNA): TGTGCCAGCAGCGCCCGGGACGCCAACACTGAAGCTTTCTTT.